This TCR beta chain was sequenced for a study of T cell responses to AZD1222 COVID-19 vaccine. Assay: immunoSEQ multiplex PCR; the TCRdb copy retains only in-frame clones and omits some. The sample records about 130,000 clones, 90% being singletons. Broader study findings: Among those given AZD1222, only five or six were seropositive at baseline. It should be noted that donors were predominantly white British and more often female, and clonal diversity was possibly underestimated.

The count of this clone is one. What it binds is not known. Trimming left V 5 bases short and J 6 bases short, with 9 bases between. CDR1 LNHDA and CDR2 SQIVND come from the germline V gene (reference sequence). The CDR3 extends over 12 amino acids. Sample: peripheral blood, taken on day 0 of MenACWY control vaccination. The rearrangement uses TRBV19 and TRBJ2-3; no firm D call. The clonotype comes from an adult in good health. The CDR3 protein is CASSLRSDTQYF. Written as DNA, the CDR3 is TGTGCCAGTAGTCTCCGTTCCGATACGCAGTATTTT.